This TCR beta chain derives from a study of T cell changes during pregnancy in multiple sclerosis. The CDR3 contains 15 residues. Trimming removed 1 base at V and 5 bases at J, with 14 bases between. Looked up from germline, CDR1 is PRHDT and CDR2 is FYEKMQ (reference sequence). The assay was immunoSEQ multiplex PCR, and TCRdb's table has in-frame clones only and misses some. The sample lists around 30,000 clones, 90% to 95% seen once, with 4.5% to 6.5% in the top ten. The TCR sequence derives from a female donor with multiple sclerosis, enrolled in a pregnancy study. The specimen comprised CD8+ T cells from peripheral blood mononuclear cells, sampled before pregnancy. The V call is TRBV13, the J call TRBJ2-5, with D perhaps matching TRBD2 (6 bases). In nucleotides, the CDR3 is TGTGCCAGCAGCTTAGAAACGGGAGCAGGCGAGACCCAGTACTTC. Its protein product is CASSLETGAGETQYF. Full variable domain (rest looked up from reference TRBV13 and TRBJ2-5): AAGVIQSPRHLIKEKRETATLKCYPIPRHDTVYWYQQGPGQDPQFLISFYEKMQSDKGSIPDRFSAQQFSDYHSELNMSSLELGDSALYFCASSLETGAGETQYFGPGTRLLVL.